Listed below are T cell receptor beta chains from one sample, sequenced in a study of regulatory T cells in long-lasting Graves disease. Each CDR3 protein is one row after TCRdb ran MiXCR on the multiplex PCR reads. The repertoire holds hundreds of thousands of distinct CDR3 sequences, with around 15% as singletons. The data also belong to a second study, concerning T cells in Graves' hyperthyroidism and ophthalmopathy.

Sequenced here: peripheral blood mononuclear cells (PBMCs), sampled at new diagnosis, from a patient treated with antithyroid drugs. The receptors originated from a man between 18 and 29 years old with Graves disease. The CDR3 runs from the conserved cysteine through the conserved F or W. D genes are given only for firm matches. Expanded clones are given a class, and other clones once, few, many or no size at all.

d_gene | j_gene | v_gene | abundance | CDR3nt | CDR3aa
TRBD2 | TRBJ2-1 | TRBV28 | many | TGTGCCAGCGCCACTAGCGGCTCCTACAATGAGCAGTTCTTC | CASATSGSYNEQFF
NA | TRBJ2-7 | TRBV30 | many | TGTGCCTGGAATGACAACTACGAGCAGTACTTC | CAWNDNYEQYF
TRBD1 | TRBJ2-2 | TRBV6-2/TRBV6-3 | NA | TGTGCCACACGGGACAGGCCTTTCGGGGAGCTGTTTTTT | CATRDRPFGELFF
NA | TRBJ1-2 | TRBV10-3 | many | TGTGCCATCAGTGATGGGGCGTACGGCTATGGCTACACCTTC | CAISDGAYGYGYTF
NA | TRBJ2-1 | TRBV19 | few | TGTGCCAGTAAAAATGAGCAGTTCTTC | CASKNEQFF
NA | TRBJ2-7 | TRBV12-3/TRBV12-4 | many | TGTGCCAGCAGTCCCCCTGGGGTGAGGAACGAGCAGTACTTC | CASSPPGVRNEQYF
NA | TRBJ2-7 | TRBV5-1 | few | TGCGCCAGCAGCTTAGAGCCCAAGAGCCGGGACAGAGGGAAAGCGGGTACCTACGAGCAGTACTTC | CASSLEPKSRDRGKAGTYEQYF
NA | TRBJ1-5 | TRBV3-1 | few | TGTGCCAGCAGTCCTTTAGGACGGAATCAGCCCCAGCATTTT | CASSPLGRNQPQHF
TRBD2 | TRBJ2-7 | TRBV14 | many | TGTGCCAGCAGCCGGTCTAGCGGTTTGTCGAGGCCGGACTTC | CASSRSSGLSRPDF
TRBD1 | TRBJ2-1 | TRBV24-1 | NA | TGTGCCACCAGTGATAGGCGGACAGGGCACGATGAGCAGTTCTTC | CATSDRRTGHDEQFF
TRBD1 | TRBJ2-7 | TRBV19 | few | TGTGCCACCGGGACAGTCTCCTACAAGCAGTACTTC | CATGTVSYKQYF
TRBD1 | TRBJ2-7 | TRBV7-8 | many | TGTGCCAGCAGCCACCGGACAGGAATTAGCTCCTACGAGCAGTACTTC | CASSHRTGISSYEQYF
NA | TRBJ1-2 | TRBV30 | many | TGTGCTTACGAGGTGACTGGCTACACCTTC | CAYEVTGYTF
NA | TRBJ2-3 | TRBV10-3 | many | TGTGCCATCAAAGAGAGGGATGACGGCACAGATACGCAGTATTTT | CAIKERDDGTDTQYF
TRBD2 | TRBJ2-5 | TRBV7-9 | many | TGTGCCAGCAGCTTAAGTAGCGGGCAAGAGACCCAGTACTTC | CASSLSSGQETQYF
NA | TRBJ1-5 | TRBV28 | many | TGTGCCAGCAGTTCCGAGGGATGGAGCAATCAGCCCCAGCATTTT | CASSSEGWSNQPQHF
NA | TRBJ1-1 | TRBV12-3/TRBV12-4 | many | TGTGCCAGCGCATCATCTGGGGTGCGGGCTGAAGCTTTCTTT | CASASSGVRAEAFF